This section outlines one T cell receptor beta chain sequence together with its context. Time point reported: pretreatment peripheral blood. Pretreatment sampling and on-treatment sampling together yielded between 1 and 8 samples for each patient. Added to each PCR by spiking were synthetic TCR analog templates. Repertoires were generated with immunoSEQ multiplex PCR, while TCRdb's copy carries only in-frame clones and drops some. The sample contains about 63,000 clones, approximately 80% of which appear only once. This entry is derived from a study of PD-L1 blockade in urothelial cancer. Study details: Males with urothelial cancer arising in the bladder constituted about 85% of the roughly 30 patients.

The V gene lost 5 bases and the J gene lost 5 bases, with 13 bases spanning the gap. Germline V lookup: CDR1 SGHTA, CDR2 FQGNSA. This CDR3 has 13 residues. This sample comprised PBMCs, obtained around atezolizumab (anti-PD-L1) treatment. The chain employs TRBV7-2 and TRBJ2-7; D might be TRBD1 (5 bases). This receptor was taken from a man between 70 and 80 years old with urothelial cancer. CDR3 in amino acids: CASSSFPGNEQYF. CDR3 nucleotides: TGTGCCAGCAGCAGCTTCCCAGGGAACGAGCAGTACTTC. Full variable domain (outside the CDR3, taken from reference TRBV7-2 and TRBJ2-7): GAGVSQSPSNKVTEKGKDVELRCDPISGHTALYWYRQSLGQGLEFLIYFQGNSAPDKSGLPSDRFSAERTGGSVSTLTIQRTQQEDSAVYLCASSSFPGNEQYFGPGTRLTVT.